This TCR beta chain was sequenced for a study of blood T cells in healthy people across ages. Findings and limits, study-wide: TCR beta diversity per million T cells fell roughly linearly with age.

V lost 6 bases and J lost 8; bases outside the gene matches: 5. The CDR3 totals 12 residues. Germline V gene sequence: CDR1 SQVTM, CDR2 ANQGSEA. As concerns this clonotype: Antigen specificity is unknown.

The second PCR ran about 6 to 12 cycles with a sample-barcoded 5' primer and J-beta primers. At least 2.5 million CDR3-containing paired-end reads were obtained per sample. TCRdb re-analysed the 5' RACE reads in MiXCR, keeping a single row per CDR3 protein. The sample has some 1.7 million distinct CDR3 sequences; approximately 28% are singletons. The clonotype comes from a woman in her 30s in good health. This chain joins TRBV29-1 and TRBJ1-4; TRBD1 matches 8 bases. The source material was blood. The DNA of the CDR3 is TGCAGCGTCGGTAGACAGGGGGAAAAACTGTTTTTT. Protein: CSVGRQGEKLFF.